This T cell receptor (beta chain) was obtained from a study of cytotoxic CD8 clonotypes in ibrutinib-treated CLL. Only in-frame clones appear in the TCRdb table, and some are missing; sequencing was by immunoSEQ multiplex PCR. This table has approximately 160,000 clones, around nine tenths appearing once. Study-wide points: For progressing versus sustained-remission patients, sampling times were not the same. In comparison with age-matched healthy donors, baseline clonality was higher and tracked circulating CD8+ T-cell counts.

A remark on this clone: Its antigen is not identified.

Germline assignment: CDR1 MDHEN and CDR2 SYDVKM. Trimming removed 6 bases from V and 0 bases from J, with 15 bases in between. The CDR3 has 16 residues. Sequences were derived from PBMCs, sampled at disease progression, from a patient treated with ibrutinib. The J gene is TRBJ2-4, the V gene TRBV28, with a tentative D call TRBD1 (6 bases). The sequence came from a human donor with chronic lymphocytic leukemia. For the CDR3, the DNA is TGTGCCAGCAGCAGAACAGGGTCTCTAGCCAAAAACATTCAGTACTTC. Encoded protein: CASSRTGSLAKNIQYF.